The entry below describes one TCR beta chain. No antigen is known for it. No clone much larger than this one lies a single base away; base qualities are absent. The TCR beta CDR3 regions were amplified from the RNA transcripts. For the first round of RT-PCR on the TCR CDR3, the HTBI primer set was used together with the Qiagen OneStep RT-PCR kit. A second multiplex PCR round built the libraries, followed by size selection and purification. Libraries were sequenced paired-end with 100 bp reads on an Illumina HiSeq2000. On the authors' methods: SOAPnuke was used to process the raw data, removing reads that contained adapters or uncalled bases, had a mean Phred below 15, or lacked an exact match to the constant primer or identifier. COPE v1.2.5 was used to merge the high-quality paired reads, and each unique nucleotide sequence was defined as a clonotype. MiTCR v1.1 was used to align the clonotypes against IMGT TRBV, TRBD and TRBJ reference segments. The analysis was restricted to V-J combinations with a frequency above 0.0001, which together covered 99% to 99.2% of the repertoires. A TCS score was defined as the ratio of F50 (clonal expansion) to E x V (chaos), with BLOSUM62-based TCRdist applied between CDR3 peptides within each V-J. Welch's t-statistics and random forest reduced just over 500 V-J features to roughly 13, which were used in a naive Bayes classifier (R e1071). TCRdb handled the public reads itself, with Q25 trimming in fastp and clone calling in MiXCR, and kept productive beta chains. Entries are consolidated by CDR3 protein sequence, retaining the most common genes and DNA. TCRdb, rather than the study authors, made the V and J calls. Counted in this sample were fewer than 350,000 distinct CDR3 sequences; roughly an eighth of them appeared once. 7.9% of the sample lies in the top ten.

These data are taken from a study of T cells in Graves' hyperthyroidism and ophthalmopathy (dated by TCRdb to the late 2010s). Context from the whole study: Peripheral blood samples were taken at initial diagnosis, before any treatment was given. A discovery cohort of roughly 100 patients, 43 with Graves' ophthalmopathy and approximately 57 with stable Graves' hyperthyroidism, was used to find distinguishing TCR V-J signatures. Whether ophthalmopathy could be predicted prospectively was tested in an independent validation cohort made up of roughly 19 hyperthyroidism patients plus 17 patients who later progressed to ophthalmopathy. The roughly 94 discovery patients were randomly split 7:3 into training and test sets. In more than five Graves' hyperthyroidism patients, the study also compared T-cell repertoires from thyroid tissue with T-cell repertoires from blood. Once sampling was done, hyperthyroidism patients were given methimazole at a starting dose of 30 mg daily, whereas ophthalmopathy patients were given high-dose intravenous methylprednisolone. According to the paper, TCR Vbeta CDR3 sequencing was carried out on about 140 peripheral blood samples, which came from about 45 ophthalmopathy, approximately 78 hyperthyroidism and approximately 17 progressor patients. What the authors observed across the whole study: Most expanded thyroid clonotypes (frequency above 0.001) were also found in blood, which suggests that blood repertoires may mirror thyroid immune responses. A 13 V-J signature model separated ophthalmopathy from stable hyperthyroidism, with 87.88% sensitivity and roughly 81% specificity in cross-validation and 80%/75% in testing. Sample size was not statistically predetermined, and blinding of investigators to group allocation was not performed. In validation, the model predicted progression to ophthalmopathy a median of about 5.9 months before onset, with approximately 70% sensitivity and about 72% specificity.

Stable Graves' hyperthyroidism was defined as no progression to ophthalmopathy during 18 months of follow-up. The hyperthyroidism patients were between 18 and 65 years old and newly diagnosed, with a disease duration of less than 2 months. Any patient with an uncontrolled infection, another autoimmune disease, pregnancy or lactation was excluded. Diagnoses were established on the basis of clinical symptoms, serum thyroxine and TRAb, thyroid ultrasound, and orbital computed tomography. PBMCs were isolated from about 10 ml of fresh peripheral blood by Ficoll-Paque density gradient centrifugation. Total RNA was extracted using Trizol reagent, and RNA quality was assessed on an Agilent 2100 Bioanalyzer. After removal of 11 bases from V and 3 bases from J, the junction retains 11 bases not matched to a gene. The CDR3, cysteine through phenylalanine, is 14 amino acids long. The kept DNA is CDR3 alone, 42 bases in frame from the first base. CDR1 and CDR2 are read off the germline V gene as SNHLY and FYNNEI.

The source material was blood. This sequence originates from a woman between 40 and 50 years old with Graves' hyperthyroidism. Here the chain combines TRBV2 and TRBJ2-7; 9 bases in the middle match TRBD1. The encoded CDR3 is CAGSKGTGFYEQYF. The sequenced DNA is TGTGCCGGGAGCAAAGGGACAGGGTTCTACGAGCAGTACTTC.